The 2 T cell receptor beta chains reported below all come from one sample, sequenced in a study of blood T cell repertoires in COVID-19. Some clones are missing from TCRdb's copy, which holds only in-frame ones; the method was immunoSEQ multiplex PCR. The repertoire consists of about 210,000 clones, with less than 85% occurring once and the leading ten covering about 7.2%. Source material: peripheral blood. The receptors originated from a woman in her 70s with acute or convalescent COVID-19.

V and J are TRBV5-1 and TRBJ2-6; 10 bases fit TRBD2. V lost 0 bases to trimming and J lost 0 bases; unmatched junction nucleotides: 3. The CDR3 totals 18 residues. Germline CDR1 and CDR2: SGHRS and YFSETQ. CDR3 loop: CASSLDIAGGSGANVLTF. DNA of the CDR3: TGCGCCAGCAGCTTGGATATAGCGGGGGGCTCTGGGGCCAACGTCCTGACTTTC. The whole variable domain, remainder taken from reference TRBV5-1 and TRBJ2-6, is KAGVTQTPRYLIKTRGQQVTLSCSPISGHRSVSWYQQTPGQGLQFLFEYFSETQRNKGNFPGRFSGRQFSNSRSEMNVSTLELGDSALYLCASSLDIAGGSGANVLTFGAGSRLTVL.

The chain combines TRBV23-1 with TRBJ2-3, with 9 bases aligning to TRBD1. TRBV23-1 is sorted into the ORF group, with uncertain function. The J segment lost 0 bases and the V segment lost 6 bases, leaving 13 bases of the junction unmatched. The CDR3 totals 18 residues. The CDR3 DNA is TGCGCCAGCAGCCAGAGCATGGGACAGGGCTTTAGCACAGATACGCAGTATTTT. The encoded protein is CASSQSMGQGFSTDTQYF.